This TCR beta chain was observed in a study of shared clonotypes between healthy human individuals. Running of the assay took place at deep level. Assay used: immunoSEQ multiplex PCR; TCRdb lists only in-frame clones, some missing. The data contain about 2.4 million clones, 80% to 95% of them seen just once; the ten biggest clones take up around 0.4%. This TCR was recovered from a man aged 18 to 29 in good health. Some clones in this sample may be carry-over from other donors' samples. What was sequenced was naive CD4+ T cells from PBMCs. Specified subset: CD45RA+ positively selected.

The CDR3 here is CATSRDLITGENYGYTF. In nucleotides, the CDR3 is TGTGCCACCAGCAGAGATCTAATAACAGGGGAAAACTATGGCTACACCTTC. This sequence joins TRBV15 and TRBJ1-2, with TRBD1 matching 7 bases. The V gene end was trimmed by 0 bases and the J gene end by 2 bases; junction bases not matched to a gene: 9. The CDR3 has 17 residues. Germline loops: CDR1 LNHNV, CDR2 YYDKDF (reference sequence).